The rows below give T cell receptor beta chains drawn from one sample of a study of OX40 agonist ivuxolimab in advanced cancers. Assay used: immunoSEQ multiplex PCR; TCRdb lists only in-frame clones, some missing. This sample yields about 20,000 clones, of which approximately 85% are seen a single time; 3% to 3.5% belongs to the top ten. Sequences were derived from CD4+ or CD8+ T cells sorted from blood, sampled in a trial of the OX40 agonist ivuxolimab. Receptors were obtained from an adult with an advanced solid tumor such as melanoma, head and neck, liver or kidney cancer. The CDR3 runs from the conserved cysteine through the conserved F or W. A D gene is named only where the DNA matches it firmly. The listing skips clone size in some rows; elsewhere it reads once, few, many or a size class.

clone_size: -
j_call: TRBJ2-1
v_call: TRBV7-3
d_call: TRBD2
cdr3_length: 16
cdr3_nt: TGTGCCAGCAGCTCTACCGGGACTAGCCCCTACAATGAGCAGTTCTTC
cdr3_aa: CASSSTGTSPYNEQFF

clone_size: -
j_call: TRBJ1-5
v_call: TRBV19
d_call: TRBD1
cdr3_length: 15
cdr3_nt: TGTGCCAGTAGTCCCCGACAGGGAGGCAATCAGCCCCAGCATTTT
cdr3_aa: CASSPRQGGNQPQHF

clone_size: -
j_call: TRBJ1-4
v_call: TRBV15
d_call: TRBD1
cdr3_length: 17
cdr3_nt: TGTGCCACCAGCAAGACAGGGATTATCTCCGCTAATGAAAAACTGTTTTTT
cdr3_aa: CATSKTGIISANEKLFF

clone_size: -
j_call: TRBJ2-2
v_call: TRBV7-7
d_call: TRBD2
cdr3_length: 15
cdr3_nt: TGTGCCAGCAGCTTGCAGCGGGGGGGCCCCGGGGAGCTGTTTTTT
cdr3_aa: CASSLQRGGPGELFF

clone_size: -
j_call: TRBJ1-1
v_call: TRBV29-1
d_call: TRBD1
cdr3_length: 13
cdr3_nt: TGCAGCGCTGGACAGGGGGCAGAGACTGAAGCTTTCTTT
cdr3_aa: CSAGQGAETEAFF

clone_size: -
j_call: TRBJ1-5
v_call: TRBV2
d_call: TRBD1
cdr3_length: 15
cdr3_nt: TGTGCCAGCAGGGGACAGGGGCATAGCAATCAGCCCCAGCATTTT
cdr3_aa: CASRGQGHSNQPQHF

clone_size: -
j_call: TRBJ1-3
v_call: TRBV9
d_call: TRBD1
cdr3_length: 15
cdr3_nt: TGTGCCAGCAGCGAGAGGACAGGGGCGGGAAACACCATATATTTT
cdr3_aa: CASSERTGAGNTIYF

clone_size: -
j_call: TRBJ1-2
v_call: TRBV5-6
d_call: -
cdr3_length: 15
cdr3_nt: TGTGCCAGCAGCTTGAAAACAGAGAAAAACTATGGCTACACCTTC
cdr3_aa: CASSLKTEKNYGYTF

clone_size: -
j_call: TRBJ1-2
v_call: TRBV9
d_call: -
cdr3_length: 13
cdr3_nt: TGTGCCAGCAGCGTAGCTCAGGGACGTCGCTACACCTTC
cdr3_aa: CASSVAQGRRYTF

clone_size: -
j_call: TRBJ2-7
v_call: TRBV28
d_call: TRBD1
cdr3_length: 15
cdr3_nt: TGTGCCAGCAGTCCTCCGGGACAGGGGTACTACGAGCAGTACTTC
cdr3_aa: CASSPPGQGYYEQYF

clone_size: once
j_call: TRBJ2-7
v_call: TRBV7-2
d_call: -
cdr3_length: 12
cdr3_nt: TGTGCCAGCACCAAAAATTCCGGGGCCCAGTACTTC
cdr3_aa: CASTKNSGAQYF

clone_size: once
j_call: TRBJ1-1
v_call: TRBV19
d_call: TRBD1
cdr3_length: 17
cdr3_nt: TGTGCCAGTAGTACCCACCGACAGGGTCTGGGGAACACTGAAGCTTTCTTT
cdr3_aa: CASSTHRQGLGNTEAFF

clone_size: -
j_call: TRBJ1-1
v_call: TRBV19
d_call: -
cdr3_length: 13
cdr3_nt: TGTGCCAGTAGCCGTCAGGGCTCCCTTGAAGCTTTCTTT
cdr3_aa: CASSRQGSLEAFF

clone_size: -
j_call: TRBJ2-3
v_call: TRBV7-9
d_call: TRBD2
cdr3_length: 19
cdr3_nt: TGTGCCAGCAGCTCAGCCGTGGAGGAGCGGGGGGGGGTCACAGATACGCAGTATTTT
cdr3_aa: CASSSAVEERGGVTDTQYF

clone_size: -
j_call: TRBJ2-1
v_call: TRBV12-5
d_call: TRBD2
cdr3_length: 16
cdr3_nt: TGTGCTAGTGGTTTGGTTGTTAGCGGGATCTCCAATGAGCAGTTCTTC
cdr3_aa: CASGLVVSGISNEQFF

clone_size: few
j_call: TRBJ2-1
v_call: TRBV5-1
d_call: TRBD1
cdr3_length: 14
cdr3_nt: TGCGCCAGCAGGGGGGACAGGGGGCTTAATGAGCAGTTCTTC
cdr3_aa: CASRGDRGLNEQFF

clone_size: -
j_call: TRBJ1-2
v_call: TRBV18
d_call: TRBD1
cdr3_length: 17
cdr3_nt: TGTGCCAGCTCACAGGGGTTATGGGACAGTTCTAACTATGGCTACACCTTC
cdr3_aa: CASSQGLWDSSNYGYTF

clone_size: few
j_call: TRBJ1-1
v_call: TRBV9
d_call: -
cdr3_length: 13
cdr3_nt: TGTGCCAGCAGCAGAAAACAGGACACTGAAGCTTTCTTT
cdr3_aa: CASSRKQDTEAFF

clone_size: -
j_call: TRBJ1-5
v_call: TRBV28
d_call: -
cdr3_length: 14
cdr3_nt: TGTGCCAGCAGCGCTGGCAGGGATCATCAGCCCCAGCATTTT
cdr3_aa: CASSAGRDHQPQHF

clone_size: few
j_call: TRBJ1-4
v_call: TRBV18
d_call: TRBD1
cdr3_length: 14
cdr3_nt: TGTGCCAGCTCACGGGGACAGATCGGGGGAAAACTGTTTTTT
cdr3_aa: CASSRGQIGGKLFF

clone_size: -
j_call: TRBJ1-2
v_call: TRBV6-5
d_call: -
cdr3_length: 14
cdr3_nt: TGTGCCAGCAGTTACAGGGGAGCTAACTATGGCTACACCTTC
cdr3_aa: CASSYRGANYGYTF

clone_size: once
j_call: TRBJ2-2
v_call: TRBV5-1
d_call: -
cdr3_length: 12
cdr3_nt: TGCGCCAGCAGCCTCTACACCGGGGAGCTGTTTTTT
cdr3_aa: CASSLYTGELFF

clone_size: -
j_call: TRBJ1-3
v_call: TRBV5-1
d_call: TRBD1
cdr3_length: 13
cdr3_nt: TGCGCCAGCAGTGACAGGGTCGGAAACACCATATATTTT
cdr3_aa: CASSDRVGNTIYF

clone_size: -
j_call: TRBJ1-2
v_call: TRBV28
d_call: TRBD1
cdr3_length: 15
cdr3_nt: TGTGCCAGCAGTCCGCCCGGGACAGGGGGGCATGGCTACACCTTC
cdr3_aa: CASSPPGTGGHGYTF

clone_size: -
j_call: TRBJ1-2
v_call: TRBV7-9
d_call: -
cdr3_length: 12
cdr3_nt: TGTGCCAGCAGCTTACCCTGGCAAGGCTACACCTTC
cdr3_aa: CASSLPWQGYTF

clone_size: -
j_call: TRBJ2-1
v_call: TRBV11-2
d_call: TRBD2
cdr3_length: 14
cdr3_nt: TGTGCCAGCAGTCAGACGGGGGGGCAGAATGAGCAGTTCTTC
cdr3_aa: CASSQTGGQNEQFF

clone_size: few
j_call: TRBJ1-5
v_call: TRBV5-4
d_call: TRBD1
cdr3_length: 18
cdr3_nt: TGTGCCAGCAGCCGATCGGACAGGACCCGCAATAGCAATCAGCCCCAGCATTTT
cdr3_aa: CASSRSDRTRNSNQPQHF

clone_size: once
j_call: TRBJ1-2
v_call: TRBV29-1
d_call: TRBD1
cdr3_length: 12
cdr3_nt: TGCAGCGTTGAAGATTCCAGGGGGGGCTACACCTTC
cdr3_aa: CSVEDSRGGYTF